This T cell receptor beta chain comes out of a study of CD8 T cells in Susac syndrome. Trimming removed 1 base at V and 2 bases at J, with 8 bases between. Germline CDR1 is DFQATT and CDR2 is SNEGSKA (reference sequence). This CDR3 has 13 amino acids. Reverse transcription of roughly 0.45 to 1 ug RNA was carried out with random hexamers. TCRdb fed the immunoSEQ multiplex PCR reads into MiXCR, producing one record per CDR3 protein. The sample lists around 150,000 distinct CDR3 sequences; 85% to 95% were seen once. The receptor's source is a human donor in good health. The genes are TRBV20-1 and TRBJ2-5; no reliable D call. Sequences were obtained from CD4+ T cells from PBMCs. Written as DNA, the CDR3 is TGCAGTGCTAGAGGGCCGAATCAAGAGACCCAGTACTTC. Its protein product is CSARGPNQETQYF.